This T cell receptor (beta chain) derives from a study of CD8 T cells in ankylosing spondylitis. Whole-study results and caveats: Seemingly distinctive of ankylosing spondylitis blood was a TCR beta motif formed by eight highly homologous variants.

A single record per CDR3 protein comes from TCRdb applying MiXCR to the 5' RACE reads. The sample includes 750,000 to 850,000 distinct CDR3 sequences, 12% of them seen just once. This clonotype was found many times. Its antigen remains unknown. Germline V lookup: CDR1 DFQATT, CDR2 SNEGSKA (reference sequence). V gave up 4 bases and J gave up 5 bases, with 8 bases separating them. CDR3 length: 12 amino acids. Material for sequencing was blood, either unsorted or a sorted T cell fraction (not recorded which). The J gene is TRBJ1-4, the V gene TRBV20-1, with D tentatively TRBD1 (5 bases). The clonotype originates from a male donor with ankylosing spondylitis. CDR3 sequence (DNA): TGCAGTGCTACTCAGGGAAATGAAAAACTGTTTTTT. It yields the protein CSATQGNEKLFF.